Listed here are 13 T cell receptor beta chains from one sample, sequenced in a study of blood T cells in healthy people across ages. Next came a second PCR, run for about 7 to 12 cycles, which used a sample-barcoded 5' primer along with a J-beta primer mix. TCRdb called the 5' RACE reads again in MiXCR, with one record for every CDR3 protein. The repertoire holds 550,000 to 600,000 distinct CDR3 sequences, 40% to 55% seen once, with roughly 24% in the top ten. Sequenced material: blood. Receptors were obtained from a man older than 75 in good health.

This clonotype occurred many times. The rearrangement links TRBV6-5 to TRBJ2-7; TRBD1 aligns across 9 bases. CDR1 and CDR2 from the germline V gene are MNHEY and SVGAGI. The CDR3 loop spans 14 amino acids. The V gene end was trimmed by 5 bases and the J gene end by 4 bases; junction bases not matched to a gene: 6. CDR3: CASSPGTGKYEQYF. CDR3 bases: TGTGCCAGCAGTCCCGGGACAGGGAAATACGAGCAGTACTTC.

The chain couples TRBV11-2 to TRBJ1-6; the D is unclear. The germline gives CDR1 SGHAT, CDR2 FQNNGV. V dropped 1 base and J dropped 15 bases, with 13 bases sitting between them. This CDR3 is 13 amino acids long. The DNA of the CDR3 is TGTGCCAGCAGCTTAGTAACCGCGCAACTCCTCCACTTT. Amino acids: CASSLVTAQLLHF.

The chain carries TRBV7-3 and TRBJ2-1; D is unclear. The germline CDR1 and CDR2 sequences are SGHTA and FQGTGA. The ends were cut back, 5 bases at V and 8 bases at J, with 13 bases in the middle. The CDR3 covers 13 residues. The DNA of the CDR3 is TGTGCCAGCAGCCCCCAAACCCCCGATGAGCAGTTCTTC. Translated, it gives CASSPQTPDEQFF.

Comments on this clonotype: The germline gene is not matched at one end of the junction; a read error may be the cause. The chain couples TRBV6-2 or TRBV6-3 to TRBJ2-1, with 7 positions matching TRBD2. The CDR3 length is 18 residues. Germline V gene sequence: CDR1 MNHEY, CDR2 SVGEGT. The CDR3, as DNA: TGTGCCAGCAGTTACCTCGGGGGTGGCGGGAGCATCTACAATGGGCAGTTCTTC. This gives the protein CASSYLGGGGSIYNGQFF.

This CDR3 is CAISDGTQSSNEQFF. The CDR3 DNA is TGTGCCATCAGTGATGGGACACAAAGCAGCAATGAGCAGTTCTTC. V gene TRBV10-3 combines with J gene TRBJ2-1, with a weak D call TRBD1 (6 bases). The CDR3 length is 15 residues. The V gene lost 3 bases and the J gene lost 6 bases, with 15 bases spanning the gap. The germline CDR1 and CDR2 sequences are ENHRY and SYGVKD.

The chain carries TRBV20-1 and TRBJ2-7, with TRBD2 matching over 8 bases. V dropped 0 bases and J dropped 12; count of bases not matched to a gene: 10. The CDR3 contains 13 residues. CDR1 and CDR2 from the germline V gene are DFQATT and SNEGSKA (reference sequence). This chain's CDR3 is CSARETFPGLGYF. CDR3 DNA sequence: TGCAGTGCTAGAGAGACCTTTCCGGGACTAGGGTACTTC.

In this sample, this clonotype turned up a few times. The chain carries TRBV20-1 and TRBJ2-7; 8 nucleotides match TRBD2. The CDR3 is made up of 13 amino acids. With 3 bases clipped from V and 2 bases from J, the junction kept 3 bases outside the gene matches. Germline assignment: CDR1 DFQATT and CDR2 SNEGSKA (reference sequence). The DNA for the CDR3 is TGCAGTGCTAGGTACGGGAGGGCCTACGAGCAGTACTTC. Translating it yields CSARYGRAYEQYF.

This clonotype was counted a single time. The rearrangement joins TRBV12-3 or TRBV12-4 to TRBJ2-5; possibly TRBD1 or TRBD2 for D (5 bases each). This CDR3 is built from 15 residues. Trimming left V 4 bases short and J 11 bases short, with 23 bases between. CDR3 in DNA: TGTGCCAGCAGTTGGGGTAGGGACGCCGTGTATGAGCAGTACTTC. Translated: CASSWGRDAVYEQYF.

In this sample, this clonotype turned up once. V gene TRBV10-3 combines with J gene TRBJ2-3; perhaps TRBD2 as D (6 bases). Germline CDR1 and CDR2: ENHRY and SYGVKD. Trimming cost V 2 bases and J 4 bases, with 13 bases left between them. CDR3 size: 15 residues. The CDR3 spells CAISEISGLPDTQYF. The DNA for the CDR3 is TGTGCCATCAGTGAGATATCGGGACTCCCAGATACGCAGTATTTT.

A few counts support this clonotype. The J gene is TRBJ1-5, the V gene TRBV20-1, with 8 bases lining up with TRBD1. Per the germline V gene, CDR1 is DFQATT and CDR2 is SNEGSKA (reference sequence). The CDR3 is made up of 13 amino acids. After removal of 5 bases from V and 5 bases from J, the junction contained 5 bases not matched to a gene. The CDR3 loop reads CSARDRGYQPQHF. In nucleotides, the CDR3 is TGCAGTGCTCGCGACAGGGGTTATCAGCCCCAGCATTTT.

This chain uses TRBV4-3 with TRBJ2-3, with 7 bases identical to TRBD2. CDR1 and CDR2 (germline): LGHNA, YSLEER. With 0 bases clipped from V and 6 bases from J, the junction kept 9 bases outside the gene matches. The CDR3 runs to 16 residues. CDR3: CASSQDHAGVVDTQYF. CDR3 DNA: TGCGCCAGCAGCCAAGATCACGCGGGAGTAGTGGATACGCAGTATTTT.

This chain uses TRBV2 with TRBJ2-3, with D hard to call. The V gene lost 2 bases and the J gene lost 3 bases, with 12 bases spanning the gap. The CDR3 is made up of 15 amino acids. Germline CDR1 SNHLY, CDR2 FYNNEI. The CDR3 DNA reads as TGTGCCAGCAGTGAACGACCCCCCCCGACAGATACGCAGTATTTT. Its protein is CASSERPPPTDTQYF.

The J gene is TRBJ1-1, the V gene TRBV29-1; D possibly corresponds to TRBD1 (6 bases). Germline-derived CDR1 and CDR2 are SQVTM and ANQGSEA. The CDR3 length is 14 residues. Between the trimmed V and J ends, which lost 6 bases and 1 base, there was a span of 15 bases. CDR3 bases: TGCAGCGTCCCGACCGCGACAGGGAACACTGAAGCTTTCTTT. Residues: CSVPTATGNTEAFF.